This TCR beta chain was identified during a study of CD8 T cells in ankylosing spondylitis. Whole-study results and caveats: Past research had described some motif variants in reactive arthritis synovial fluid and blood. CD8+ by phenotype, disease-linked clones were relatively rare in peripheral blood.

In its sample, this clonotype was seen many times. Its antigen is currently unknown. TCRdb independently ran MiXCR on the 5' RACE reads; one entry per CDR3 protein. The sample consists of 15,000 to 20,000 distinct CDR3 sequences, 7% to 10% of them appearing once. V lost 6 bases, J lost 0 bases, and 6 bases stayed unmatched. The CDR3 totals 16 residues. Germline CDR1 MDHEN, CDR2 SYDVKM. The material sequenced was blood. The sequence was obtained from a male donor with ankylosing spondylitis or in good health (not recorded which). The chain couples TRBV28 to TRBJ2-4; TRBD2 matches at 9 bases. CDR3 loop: CASRNPSGIAKNIQYF. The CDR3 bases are TGTGCCAGCAGAAATCCTAGCGGGATAGCCAAAAACATTCAGTACTTC. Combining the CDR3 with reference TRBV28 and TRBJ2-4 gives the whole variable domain DVKVTQSSRYLVKRTGEKVFLECVQDMDHENMFWYRQDPGLGLRLIYFSYDVKMKEKGDIPEGYSVSREKKERFSLILESASTNQTSMYLCASRNPSGIAKNIQYFGAGTRLSVL.